The rows below give T cell receptor beta chains drawn from one sample of a study of blood T cells in healthy people across ages. TCRdb itself ran the 5' RACE reads through MiXCR, one entry per CDR3 protein. Altogether under 950,000 distinct CDR3 sequences are present, 22% being singletons, with the ten largest covering around 21%. Sequencing was carried out using blood. All receptors derive from a man aged 65 to 79 in good health. Each CDR3 is given with its conserved first and last residue. D genes are given only for firm matches. Clone size, where shown, is once, few, many, or a class for clones that have expanded.

d_call clone_size j_call v_call cdr3_aa cdr3_nt
NA few TRBJ1-4 TRBV5-1 CASSLDRPPLEKLFF TGCGCCAGCAGCTTGGACAGGCCCCCTTTGGAAAAACTGTTTTTT
TRBD1 NA TRBJ2-7 TRBV20-1 CSARDTGQGLPYEQYF TGCAGTGCTAGAGATACCGGACAGGGTCTGCCCTACGAGCAGTACTTC
NA NA TRBJ2-4 TRBV29-1 CSVETGTNQYF TGCAGCGTTGAGACCGGGACAAACCAGTACTTC
NA NA TRBJ2-2 TRBV6-6 CASSPDRDGGLFF TGTGCCAGCAGCCCCGACCGGGACGGGGGTCTGTTTTTT
TRBD1 few TRBJ1-3 TRBV18 CASSAGTGPGNTIYF TGTGCCAGCTCAGCCGGGACAGGGCCTGGAAACACCATATATTTT
NA few TRBJ1-5 TRBV21-1 CASSWQNSNQPQHF TGTGCCAGCAGCTGGCAAAATAGCAATCAGCCCCAGCATTTT
NA many TRBJ1-1 TRBV28 CASSLGVSTNTEAFF TGTGCCAGCAGTTTGGGGGTCAGTACGAACACTGAAGCTTTCTTT
NA few TRBJ1-2 TRBV12-3/TRBV12-4 CASSLNSGGRGDYGYTF TGTGCCAGCAGTTTAAACTCCGGTGGACGAGGAGACTATGGCTACACCTTC
TRBD2 NA TRBJ2-1 TRBV5-1 CASSFSGLAGRDEQFF TGCGCCAGCAGCTTTTCGGGACTAGCGGGGCGGGATGAGCAGTTCTTC
NA NA TRBJ2-3 TRBV5-5 CASSTGDTDTQYF TGTGCCAGTTCGACAGGAGACACAGATACGCAGTATTTT
TRBD1 NA TRBJ1-2 TRBV20-1 CSAKLRDRGAANYGYTF TGCAGTGCTAAACTCCGGGACAGGGGGGCAGCTAACTATGGCTACACCTTC
NA NA TRBJ1-2 TRBV7-6 CASSPQGPGSGYTF TGTGCCAGCAGCCCACAGGGACCTGGGTCTGGCTACACCTTC
NA NA TRBJ2-1 TRBV6-2/TRBV6-3 CASSQRANEQFF TGTGCCAGCAGCCAGCGGGCGAATGAGCAGTTCTTC
NA few TRBJ1-1 TRBV6-5 CASSYSVAMNTEAFF TGTGCCAGCAGTTACTCGGTGGCCATGAACACTGAAGCTTTCTTT
NA NA TRBJ2-5 TRBV25-1 CASSDPLSKETQYF TGTGCCAGCAGTGACCCCCTGTCGAAGGAGACCCAGTACTTC
NA few TRBJ1-2 TRBV19 CASTAWGPQGPRGYTF TGTGCCAGTACCGCCTGGGGACCACAGGGCCCGAGAGGCTACACCTTC
TRBD2 many TRBJ2-5 TRBV5-1 CASSLLAGEKETQYF TGCGCCAGCAGCCTCCTAGCGGGGGAAAAAGAGACCCAGTACTTC
TRBD2 NA TRBJ2-5 TRBV20-1 CSARSTSGPGETQYF TGCAGTGCTAGGTCGACTAGCGGCCCGGGGGAGACCCAGTACTTC
NA once TRBJ2-6 TRBV20-1 CSAPDRSGANVLTF TGCAGTGCGCCCGACCGCTCTGGGGCCAACGTCCTGACTTTC
TRBD2 few TRBJ2-6 TRBV20-1 CSASRGLAGRSGANVLTF TGCAGTGCTAGTCGCGGACTAGCGGGACGCTCTGGGGCCAACGTCCTGACTTTC
TRBD2 NA TRBJ2-5 TRBV20-1 CSAGIGLAGRETQYF TGCAGTGCTGGGATAGGACTAGCGGGACGAGAGACCCAGTACTTC
TRBD2 few TRBJ2-3 TRBV5-5 CASSSGTSGSADTQYF TGTGCCAGCAGCTCCGGGACTAGCGGGAGTGCAGATACGCAGTATTTT
NA few TRBJ2-1 TRBV5-5 CASSLLVGGGYNEQFF TGTGCCAGCAGCTTGTTAGTTGGCGGAGGTTACAATGAGCAGTTCTTC
NA NA TRBJ1-1 TRBV28 CASSPGATTEAFF TGTGCCAGCAGTCCCGGGGCGACCACTGAAGCTTTCTTT
TRBD2 NA TRBJ2-1 TRBV24-1 CATSVWLAGGSRQFF TGTGCCACCAGTGTTTGGCTAGCGGGAGGCTCTCGTCAGTTCTTC